The rows below give T cell receptor beta chains drawn from one sample of a study of T cells in Graves' hyperthyroidism and ophthalmopathy. One entry per CDR3 protein, called by TCRdb with MiXCR from the multiplex PCR reads. The data hold hundreds of thousands of distinct CDR3 sequences, with roughly 15% observed a single time. The specimen was blood. The receptors come from a man between 18 and 29 years old with Graves' ophthalmopathy. The CDR3 runs from the conserved cysteine through the conserved F or W. Fields, in order: clone size, V gene, D gene, J gene, CDR3 protein, CDR3 DNA. The D gene is left open where the match is weak. Clone size appears in some rows only: once, few, many, or a class for an expanded clone.

>-|TRBV28|-|TRBJ1-2
CASSFGGRSYGYTF
TGTGCCAGCAGTTTTGGGGGGCGAAGCTATGGCTACACCTTC
>many|TRBV7-2|-|TRBJ2-7
CASSQLFRSVSGAYEQYF
TGTGCCAGCAGCCAGCTGTTTAGGTCCGTTTCTGGGGCCTACGAGCAGTACTTC
>many|TRBV7-8|-|TRBJ2-3
CASSPEARTFVDTQYF
TGTGCCAGCAGCCCGGAGGCGAGAACCTTCGTCGATACGCAGTATTTT
>many|TRBV5-1|TRBD2|TRBJ2-5
CASSSMGLAGQETQYF
TGCGCCAGCAGCTCGATGGGACTAGCGGGGCAAGAGACCCAGTACTTC
>many|TRBV2|TRBD2|TRBJ2-2
CASSEALGGTGELFF
TGTGCCAGCAGTGAAGCGCTCGGGGGGACCGGGGAGCTGTTTTTT
>many|TRBV7-9|TRBD1|TRBJ2-3
CASSLGQGVVKDTQYF
TGTGCCAGCAGCTTAGGACAGGGTGTTGTGAAAGATACGCAGTATTTT
>few|TRBV24-1|TRBD2|TRBJ2-5
CATSLSGGGETQYF
TGTGCCACCAGTCTCAGCGGGGGGGGGGAGACCCAGTACTTC
>many|TRBV19|-|TRBJ2-7
CASSIGGPGGEQYF
TGTGCCAGTAGTATAGGGGGACCTGGAGGCGAGCAGTACTTC
>many|TRBV6-1|TRBD2|TRBJ2-1
CASSEDSGTTNEQFF
TGTGCCAGCAGTGAAGACTCCGGGACTACAAATGAGCAGTTCTTC
>few|TRBV2|TRBD1|TRBJ1-5
CASKGKGDRSNQPQHF
TGTGCCAGCAAGGGAAAAGGGGACAGGAGCAATCAGCCCCAGCATTTT
>many|TRBV5-1|-|TRBJ1-4
CASSLAWDEKLFF
TGCGCCAGCAGCTTGGCCTGGGATGAAAAACTGTTTTTT
>many|TRBV20-1|-|TRBJ2-1
CSARDLENEQFF
TGCAGTGCTAGAGATCTAGAGAATGAGCAGTTCTTC
>many|TRBV7-6|-|TRBJ2-7
CASSWDGRYEQYF
TGTGCCAGCAGCTGGGACGGTCGCTACGAGCAGTACTTC
>-|TRBV27|TRBD1|TRBJ2-5
CASSSSTGGGETQYF
TGTGCCAGCAGTTCCTCGACAGGGGGCGGAGAGACCCAGTACTTC
>few|TRBV19|-|TRBJ2-2
CASIRESPNTGELFF
TGTGCCAGTATTCGGGAGTCCCCAAACACCGGGGAGCTGTTTTTT
>few|TRBV5-1|-|TRBJ2-2
CASSRSTGNTGELFF
TGCGCCAGCAGCCGAAGTACAGGGAACACCGGGGAGCTGTTTTTT
>many|TRBV5-1|TRBD2|TRBJ2-3
CASSQGLAGTSTDTQYF
TGCGCCAGCAGTCAAGGACTAGCGGGGACTAGCACAGATACGCAGTATTTT
>few|TRBV6-5|TRBD2|TRBJ2-1
CASSILAGDEFF
TGTGCCAGCAGTATACTAGCGGGAGACGAGTTCTTC
>-|TRBV27|-|TRBJ1-1
CASSPGPESKAFF
TGTGCCAGCAGTCCCGGTCCCGAATCGAAAGCTTTCTTT
>many|TRBV20-1|-|TRBJ2-7
CSARRGELGSYEQYF
TGCAGTGCTAGGAGGGGTGAATTGGGTTCCTACGAGCAGTACTTC
>many|TRBV7-9|-|TRBJ2-5
CASSLIGVGQETQYF
TGTGCCAGCAGCTTAATAGGGGTTGGCCAAGAGACCCAGTACTTC
>-|TRBV20-1|TRBD1|TRBJ1-4
CSGSGQANEKLFF
TGCAGTGGTTCGGGACAGGCAAATGAAAAACTGTTTTTT
>many|TRBV18|-|TRBJ1-1
CAIRNGGVNTEAFF
TGTGCCATCCGCAACGGGGGAGTGAACACTGAAGCTTTCTTT
>-|TRBV20-1|TRBD1|TRBJ1-5
CSARDNRGSYSNQPQHF
TGCAGTGCTAGAGATAACAGGGGGTCGTATAGCAATCAGCCCCAGCATTTT
>few|TRBV20-1|TRBD2|TRBJ2-5
CSARATSGPAGQETQYF
TGCAGTGCTAGAGCTACTAGCGGGCCGGCGGGGCAAGAGACCCAGTACTTC
>many|TRBV27|-|TRBJ2-7
CASSPSPGAIRGQYF
TGTGCCAGCAGTCCCAGCCCGGGGGCAATACGCGGGCAGTACTTC
>many|TRBV3-1|-|TRBJ2-7
CASSQGGPKKQYF
TGTGCCAGCAGCCAAGGGGGCCCCAAGAAGCAGTACTTC
>many|TRBV4-1|-|TRBJ2-5
CASSQEAGGHQETQYF
TGCGCCAGCAGCCAAGAAGCCGGGGGGCACCAAGAGACCCAGTACTTC
>many|TRBV5-1|-|TRBJ2-7
CASSLLGLTGTYEQYF
TGCGCCAGCAGCTTGCTTGGACTTACTGGAACCTACGAGCAGTACTTC
>few|TRBV3-1|-|TRBJ2-1
CASSRNTRSYNEQSF
TGTGCCAGCAGTCGGAATACCCGCTCCTACAATGAGCAGTCCTTC
>many|TRBV10-3|TRBD2|TRBJ2-7
CAISTGLAEISYEQYF
TGTGCCATCAGCACGGGACTAGCGGAAATCTCCTACGAGCAGTACTTC
>many|TRBV5-4|TRBD2|TRBJ2-1
CASSFIAGYNEQFF
TGTGCCAGCAGCTTCATAGCGGGCTACAATGAGCAGTTCTTC
>-|TRBV20-1|-|TRBJ2-5
CSAHGGQWSQETQYF
TGCAGTGCCCACGGGGGCCAGTGGTCCCAAGAGACCCAGTACTTC
>-|TRBV24-1|-|TRBJ2-3
CATSGNGLGGTDTQYF
TGTGCCACCAGTGGTAACGGACTCGGCGGCACAGATACGCAGTATTTT
>many|TRBV3-1|-|TRBJ1-4
CASSQEFSQKEKLFF
TGTGCCAGCAGCCAAGAGTTCTCCCAGAAGGAAAAACTGTTTTTT
>-|TRBV19|TRBD2|TRBJ2-7
CASSSRLAHSYEQYF
TGTGCCAGTAGTAGCCGACTAGCGCACTCCTACGAGCAGTACTTC
>-|TRBV10-3|-|TRBJ2-2
CAISESPNTGELFF
TGTGCCATCAGTGAGAGTCCCAACACCGGGGAGCTGTTTTTT
>-|TRBV5-1|-|TRBJ2-7
CASSFGGWLGEQYF
TGCGCCAGCAGCTTCGGGGGCTGGCTCGGAGAGCAGTACTTC
>many|TRBV11-2|-|TRBJ2-1
CASSLNGNNEQFF
TGTGCCAGCAGCTTAAATGGAAACAATGAGCAGTTCTTC
>-|TRBV27|-|TRBJ2-7
CASSSTRAGRSTWYF
TGTGCCAGCAGTTCCACCCGCGCAGGACGGTCCACCTGGTACTTC
>many|TRBV7-9|TRBD1|TRBJ2-1
CASSVDREKYNEQFF
TGTGCCAGCAGCGTTGACAGGGAGAAATACAATGAGCAGTTCTTC
>many|TRBV12-3/TRBV12-4|-|TRBJ2-5
CASRGPGALTQYF
TGTGCCAGCAGAGGTCCGGGGGCTTTGACCCAGTACTTC
>-|TRBV5-1|TRBD1|TRBJ1-1
CASSAQGTEAFF
TGCGCCAGCAGCGCACAGGGGACTGAAGCTTTCTTT
>many|TRBV18|TRBD1|TRBJ2-7
CASSSRTGSTGEQYF
TGTGCCAGCTCATCCCGGACAGGCTCGACCGGGGAGCAGTACTTC
>many|TRBV27|TRBD2|TRBJ2-5
CASSWGSGDRGGETQYF
TGTGCCAGCAGCTGGGGTAGCGGGGACCGAGGGGGGGAGACCCAGTACTTC
>-|TRBV6-2/TRBV6-3|TRBD1|TRBJ1-2
CASSYRDRLPLDYGYTF
TGTGCCAGCAGTTATAGGGACAGACTTCCTCTGGACTATGGCTACACCTTC
>many|TRBV12-3/TRBV12-4|-|TRBJ2-3
CASSLHERGTDTQYF
TGTGCCAGCAGCCTCCATGAGCGGGGCACAGATACGCAGTATTTT
>few|TRBV4-1|-|TRBJ2-1
CASSQDWIRVNEQFF
TGCGCCAGCAGCCAAGATTGGATCAGGGTAAATGAGCAGTTCTTC
>many|TRBV3-1|-|TRBJ1-1
CASSHGERAFF
TGTGCCAGCAGCCATGGTGAGAGAGCTTTCTTT